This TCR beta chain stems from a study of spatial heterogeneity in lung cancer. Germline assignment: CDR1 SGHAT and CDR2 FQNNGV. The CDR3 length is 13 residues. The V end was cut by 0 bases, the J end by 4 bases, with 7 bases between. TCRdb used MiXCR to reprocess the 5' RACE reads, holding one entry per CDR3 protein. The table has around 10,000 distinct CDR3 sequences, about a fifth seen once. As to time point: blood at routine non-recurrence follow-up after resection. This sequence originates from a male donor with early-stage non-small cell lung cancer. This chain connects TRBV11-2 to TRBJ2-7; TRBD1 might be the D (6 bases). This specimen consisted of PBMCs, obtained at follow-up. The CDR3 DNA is TGTGCCAGCAGCTTAGACAGGGGTTACGAGCAGTACTTC. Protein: CASSLDRGYEQYF. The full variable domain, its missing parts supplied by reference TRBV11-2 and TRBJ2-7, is EAGVAQSPRYKIIEKRQSVAFWCNPISGHATLYWYQQILGQGPKLLIQFQNNGVVDDSQLPKDRFSAERLKGVDSTLKIQPAKLEDSAVYLCASSLDRGYEQYFGPGTRLTVT.